The 2 T cell receptor beta chains listed next were all sequenced from one sample in a study of OX40 agonist ivuxolimab in advanced cancers. Generated by immunoSEQ multiplex PCR, the TCRdb table keeps only in-frame clones and is missing some. The data contain about 67,000 clones, more than 85% of them singletons. This specimen was CD4+ or CD8+ T cells sorted from blood, taken in a trial of the OX40 agonist ivuxolimab. These receptors were taken from an adult with an advanced solid tumor such as melanoma, head and neck, liver or kidney cancer.

The J gene is TRBJ2-5, the V gene TRBV19, with TRBD1 identical over 11 bases. J gave up 5 bases and V 5 bases, and 7 bases lay outside the gene matches. Per the germline V gene, CDR1 is LNHDA and CDR2 is SQIVND (reference sequence). This CDR3 region has 15 residues. Here the CDR3 DNA reads TGTGCCAGTAGTCGCCGGACAGGGGGCGGGGAGACCCAGTACTTC. It specifies CASSRRTGGGETQYF.

The chain recombines TRBV6-5 with TRBJ2-1; weak D call: TRBD2 (6 bases). V lost 6 bases to trimming and J lost 7 bases, with 19 bases between them. The CDR3 is 15 amino acids. Germline CDR1 reads MNHEY; CDR2 reads SVGAGI. CDR3 bases: TGTGCCAGCAGCCCCTTTGGAGGGGCCGATAATGAGCAGTTCTTC. Its protein is CASSPFGGADNEQFF.